This T cell receptor beta chain was sequenced during a study of cytomegalovirus exposure and HLA in healthy donors. For the study at large: As an earlier analysis found, some 180 million T cells yielded approximately 100 million unique TCR beta sequences.

60 Vbeta and 13 Jbeta primers were used in PCR. Profiling relied on immunoSEQ multiplex PCR, and the TCRdb table lists in-frame clones only, not all of them. In the table there are 110,000 or so clones, approximately 80% of which are singletons. As regards this clone: Its antigen is unidentified.

Study outcomes and limitations: Accurate prediction of most subjects' HLA-A and HLA-B alleles from TCR beta sequences was reported. In a later analysis, DRB1 alleles had the most associated TCRs; HLA-C alleles the fewest.

Germline lookup yields CDR1 SGHDT and CDR2 YYEEEE. Unmatched junction bases numbered 8, after V lost 0 bases and J lost 2 bases. The CDR3 sequence is 17 residues long. The sequence was obtained from a man in his forties or fifties in good health and CMV-seropositive. The chain employs TRBV5-6 and TRBJ2-3, with 8 nucleotides matching TRBD2. Input material: PBMCs. In DNA, the CDR3 is TGTGCCAGCAGCTTGGAAAGGTTGCGGGAGGCCACAGATACGCAGTATTTT. Residues: CASSLERLREATDTQYF.